The present TCR beta chain was sequenced within a study of cytomegalovirus exposure and HLA in healthy donors. General study results and limits: The investigators catalogued 164 TCR beta chains as cytomegalovirus-associated.

With regard to this clone: What it binds is unknown.

Vbeta (60) and Jbeta (13) primers were used in the PCR. Assay: immunoSEQ multiplex PCR; the TCRdb copy retains only in-frame clones and omits some. In the table there are approximately 100,000 clones, approximately 71% of which are singletons. Germline V gives CDR1 LNHDA, CDR2 SQIVND (reference sequence). Trimming at V came to 2 bases and at J to 7 bases, leaving 8 bases not matched to a gene. The CDR3 length is 16 residues. This sequence originates from a woman between 65 and 79 years old in good health and CMV-seropositive. The sequencing sample was made of PBMCs. The chain has TRBV19 and TRBJ2-1; 10 nucleotides match TRBD2. CDR3 amino acids: CASSISGAGGLNEQFF. The CDR3 DNA follows: TGTGCCAGTAGTATAAGTGGAGCGGGGGGGCTGAATGAGCAGTTCTTC.